This T cell receptor beta chain was recorded in a study of T cell responses to AZD1222 COVID-19 vaccine. Study findings and constraints: Baseline seropositivity occurred in only a handful of AZD1222 recipients. Vaccination with two AZD1222 doses was followed by a rise in Spike-specific TCR breadth and depth. Females made up more of the donors, who were largely white British, and clonal diversity may have come out too low. The study reported that nearly half of spike-specific TCRs target unmutated variant regions.

In regard to this clone: Its specificity is unknown.

TCRdb's copy holds only in-frame clones and misses some; the assay was immunoSEQ multiplex PCR. The sample yields about 150,000 clones, about nine tenths seen once. Deletions cut 3 bases from V and 11 bases from J, with 10 bases between. This CDR3 is built from 11 residues. Germline CDR1 reads PRHDT; CDR2 reads FYEKMQ (reference sequence). The V call is TRBV13, the J call TRBJ1-1, with D possibly matching TRBD1 (5 bases). The source of this sequence is an adult in good health. The source material was peripheral blood, sampled on day 0 of MenACWY control vaccination. The DNA for the CDR3 is TGTGCCAGCAGCTTCGGGGGATATGCTTTCTTT. Its protein product is CASSFGGYAFF.